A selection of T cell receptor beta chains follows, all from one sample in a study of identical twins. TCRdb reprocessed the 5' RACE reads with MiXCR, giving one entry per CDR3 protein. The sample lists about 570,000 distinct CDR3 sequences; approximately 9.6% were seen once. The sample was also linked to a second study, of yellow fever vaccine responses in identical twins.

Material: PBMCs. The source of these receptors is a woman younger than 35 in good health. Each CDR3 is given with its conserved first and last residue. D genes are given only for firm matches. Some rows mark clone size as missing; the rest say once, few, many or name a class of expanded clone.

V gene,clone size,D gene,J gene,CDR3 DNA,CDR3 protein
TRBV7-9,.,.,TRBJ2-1,TGTGCCAGCAGCTTAACCCTAGTGGTGTTCAATGAGCAGTTCTTC,CASSLTLVVFNEQFF
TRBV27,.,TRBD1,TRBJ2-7,TGTGCCAGCCGGGGACAGGCCACCTACGAGCAGTACTTC,CASRGQATYEQYF
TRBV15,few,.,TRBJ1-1,TGTGCCACCAGCAGAGAGGTCAGCTTACGGGGAAACACTGAAGCTTTCTTT,CATSREVSLRGNTEAFF
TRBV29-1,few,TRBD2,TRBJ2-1,TGCAGCGTTGTTTGGGGCGGGGGGCAGTTCTTC,CSVVWGGGQFF
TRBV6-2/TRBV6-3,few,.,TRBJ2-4,TGTGCCAGCGGGGTTTCAAACATTCAGTACTTC,CASGVSNIQYF
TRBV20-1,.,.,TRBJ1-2,TGCAGTGTTAACATCGGACAGATCTATGGCTACACCTTC,CSVNIGQIYGYTF
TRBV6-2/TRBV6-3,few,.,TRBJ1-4,TGTGCCAGCACATCAAGCCTAAGGAGAGATAATGAAAAACTGTTTTTT,CASTSSLRRDNEKLFF
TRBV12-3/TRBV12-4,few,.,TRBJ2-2,TGTGCCAGCAGTTTAGACGGGTTGTACACCGGGGAGCTGTTTTTT,CASSLDGLYTGELFF
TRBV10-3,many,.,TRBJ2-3,TGTGCCATCAGACAAGGGGACACAGATACGCAGTATTTT,CAIRQGDTDTQYF
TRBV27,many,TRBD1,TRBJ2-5,TGTGCCAGCAGTCTCGGACAGGGGGGCCGAGAGACCCAGTACTTC,CASSLGQGGRETQYF
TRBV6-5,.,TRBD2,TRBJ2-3,TGTGCCAGCAGTTACTCGACCGGCAGGGAGGGAGATACGCAGTATTTT,CASSYSTGREGDTQYF
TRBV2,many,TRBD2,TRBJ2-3,TGTGCCAGCAGTCCCCTCGGGACTAGCGGGGGGCACACAGATACGCAGTATTTT,CASSPLGTSGGHTDTQYF
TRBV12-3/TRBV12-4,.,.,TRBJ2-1,TGTGCCAGCAGTTTCCCCGGGAGCTCCTTGGATGAGCAGTTCTTC,CASSFPGSSLDEQFF
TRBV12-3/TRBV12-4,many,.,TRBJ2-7,TGTGCCAGCAGTTTTAGGGCGAGGCTTGGCGAGCAGTACTTC,CASSFRARLGEQYF
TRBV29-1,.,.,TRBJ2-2,TGCAGCGTCAGCGAGGACACCGGGGAGCTGTTTTTT,CSVSEDTGELFF
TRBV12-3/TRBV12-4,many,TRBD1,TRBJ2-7,TGTGCCAGCAGCGAAGGGGGCTACTACGAGCAGTACTTC,CASSEGGYYEQYF
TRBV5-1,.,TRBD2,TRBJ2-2,TGCGCCAGCAGCTTGAGACTAGCGGGATCGGAGGCCGGGGAGCTGTTTTTT,CASSLRLAGSEAGELFF
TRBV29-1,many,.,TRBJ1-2,TGCAGCGTTGAACAGACGGACCCCTATGGCTACACCTTC,CSVEQTDPYGYTF
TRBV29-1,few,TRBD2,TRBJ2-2,TGCAGTGCCGGAGCGGGAGCGGGCACCGGGGAGCTGTTTTTT,CSAGAGAGTGELFF
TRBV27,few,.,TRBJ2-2,TGTGCCAGCAGTCAATCCCCCCGGACAGCGGCCTACACCGGGGAGCTGTTTTTT,CASSQSPRTAAYTGELFF
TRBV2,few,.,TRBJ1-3,TGTGCCAGCAGTCCGGGACAACCTAGCTCTGGAAACACCATATATTTT,CASSPGQPSSGNTIYF
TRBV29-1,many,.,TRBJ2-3,TGCAGCGTTGAAGAAGACGGGTGGCGTACGCAGTATTTT,CSVEEDGWRTQYF
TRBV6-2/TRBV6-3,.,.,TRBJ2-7,TGTGCCAGCAGTTACCCACTTGACTCCCAGGGCCCCTACGAGCAGTACTTC,CASSYPLDSQGPYEQYF
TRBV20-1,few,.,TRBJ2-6,TGCAGCCTCTCTCTCCTAGTTACAGGAGTCCCTGGGGCCAACGTCCTGACTTTC,CSLSLLVTGVPGANVLTF
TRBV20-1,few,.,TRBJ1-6,TGCAGTGCTAGAGGCCCCAGCTCCTATAATTCACCCCTCCACTTT,CSARGPSSYNSPLHF
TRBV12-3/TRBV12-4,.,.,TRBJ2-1,TGTGCCAGCGGTCGCTCTCGGGGTGCGCATCCGAGACAATTTGAGCAGTTCTTC,CASGRSRGAHPRQFEQFF
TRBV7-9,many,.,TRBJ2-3,TGTGCCAGCAGCTCCTGGACAGAAAGCACAGATACGCAGTATTTT,CASSSWTESTDTQYF
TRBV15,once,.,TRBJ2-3,TGTGCCACCAGCAGAGCTGTTGGCCAGGGGCCAGATACGCAGTATTTT,CATSRAVGQGPDTQYF
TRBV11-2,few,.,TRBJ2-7,TGTGCCAGCAGCCCGGGAGCTCGCGAGCAGTACTTC,CASSPGAREQYF
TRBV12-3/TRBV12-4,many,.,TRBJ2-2,TGTGCCAGCAGTTTAGCGAGAGGAGGGGCCGGGGAGCTGTTTTTT,CASSLARGGAGELFF
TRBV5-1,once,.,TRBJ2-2,TGCGCCAGCGGCCCCGGTCAGGGATCGCTGTTTTTT,CASGPGQGSLFF
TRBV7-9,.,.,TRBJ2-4,TGTGCCAGCAGCCCTCCGGGACCCATGGACATTCAGTACTTC,CASSPPGPMDIQYF
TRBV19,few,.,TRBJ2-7,TGTGCCAGTAGTATATTGGACAGTACCTACGAGCAGTACTTC,CASSILDSTYEQYF
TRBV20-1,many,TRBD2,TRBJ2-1,TGCAGTGCTATCGGACTAGCGGGGGGCAATGAGCAGTTCTTC,CSAIGLAGGNEQFF
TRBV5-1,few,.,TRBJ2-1,TGCGCCAGCAACCCGGACAGTATAAATGAGCAGTTCTTC,CASNPDSINEQFF
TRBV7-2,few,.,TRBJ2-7,TGTGCCAGCAGCCCAGCAAATCCCGGCTACGAGCAGTACTTC,CASSPANPGYEQYF
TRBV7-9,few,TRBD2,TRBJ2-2,TGTGCCAGCAGCCATAGGACTAGCGGGAGCACCGGGGAGCTGTTTTTT,CASSHRTSGSTGELFF
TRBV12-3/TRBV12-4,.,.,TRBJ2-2,TGTGCCAGCAGTTTAGGCGATCGGGACAGGGAGCTGTTTTTT,CASSLGDRDRELFF
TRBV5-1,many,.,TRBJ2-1,TGCGCCAGCAGCTTGGTCCCGAACGGGCTCCCCAATGAGCAGTTCTTC,CASSLVPNGLPNEQFF
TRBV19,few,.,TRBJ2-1,TGTGCCAGTAGATACGACAATGAGCAGTTCTTC,CASRYDNEQFF